The T cell receptor (beta chain) described here comes from a study of blood T cell repertoires in COVID-19. Study details: Researchers got acute and convalescent COVID-19 samples from the United States, Italy and Spain.

Germline CDR1 reads SGHNT; CDR2 reads YYREEE (reference sequence). V lost 4 bases to trimming and J lost 5 bases, with 15 bases between them. CDR3 length: 14 residues. Using immunoSEQ multiplex PCR, the repertoire was profiled, and TCRdb retains in-frame clones only, with some absent. The table lists around 470,000 clones, about 90% of them singletons. This clone was seen just once. Sequencing was carried out using PBMCs or T cells enriched from blood (not recorded which). The rearrangement joins TRBV5-4 to TRBJ2-5; the D gene is possibly TRBD2 (5 bases). The sequence derives from a man aged 18 to 30 who had recovered from COVID-19. CDR3 amino acids: CASSPETTAETQYF. CDR3 sequence (DNA): TGTGCCAGCAGCCCGGAGACTACAGCCGAGACCCAGTACTTC.